This T cell receptor (beta chain) was captured in a study of T cell responses to AZD1222 COVID-19 vaccine. Clones were sequenced by immunoSEQ multiplex PCR, and TCRdb holds only the in-frame ones, with some missing. In the table there are 55,000 to 65,000 clones, approximately 80% of which are singletons. V was trimmed by 6 bases and J by 0 bases, leaving 21 bases between them. The CDR3 sequence is 19 residues long. Germline-derived CDR1 and CDR2 are LNHDA and SQIVND (reference sequence). This TCR was sampled from an adult who received the AZD1222 COVID-19 vaccine. This sequence joins TRBV19 and TRBJ2-6; a possible D gene is TRBD1 (6 bases). Sequencing used peripheral blood, obtained 28 days after the second AZD1222 dose. CDR3 coding DNA: TGTGCCAGTAGCCTCACATGGACAGCCAGTAGCTCTGGGGCCAACGTCCTGACTTTC. As protein: CASSLTWTASSSGANVLTF. The complete variable domain, with remaining parts taken from reference TRBV19 and TRBJ2-6, reads DGGITQSPKYLFRKEGQNVTLSCEQNLNHDAMYWYRQDPGQGLRLIYYSQIVNDFQKGDIAEGYSVSREKKESFPLTVTSAQKNPTAFYLCASSLTWTASSSGANVLTFGAGSRLTVL.